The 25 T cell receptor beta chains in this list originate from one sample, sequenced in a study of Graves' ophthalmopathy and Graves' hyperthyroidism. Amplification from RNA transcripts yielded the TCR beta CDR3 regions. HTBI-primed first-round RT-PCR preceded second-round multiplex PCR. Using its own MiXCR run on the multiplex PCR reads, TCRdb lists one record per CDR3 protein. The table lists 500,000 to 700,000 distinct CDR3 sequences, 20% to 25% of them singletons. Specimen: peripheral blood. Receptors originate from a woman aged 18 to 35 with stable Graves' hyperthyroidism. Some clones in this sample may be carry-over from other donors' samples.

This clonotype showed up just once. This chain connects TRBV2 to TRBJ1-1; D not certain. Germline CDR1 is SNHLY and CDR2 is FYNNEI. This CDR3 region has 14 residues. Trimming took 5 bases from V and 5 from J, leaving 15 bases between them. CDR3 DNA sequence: TGTGCCAGCAGTTCCTCTGGAATTGGGACTGAAGCTTTCTTT. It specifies CASSSSGIGTEAFF.

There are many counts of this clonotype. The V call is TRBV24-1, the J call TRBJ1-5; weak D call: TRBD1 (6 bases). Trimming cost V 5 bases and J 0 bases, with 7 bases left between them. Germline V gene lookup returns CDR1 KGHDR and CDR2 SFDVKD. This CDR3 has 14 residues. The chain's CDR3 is CATSGTVSNQPQHF. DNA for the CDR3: TGTGCCACCAGTGGGACAGTTAGCAATCAGCCCCAGCATTTT.

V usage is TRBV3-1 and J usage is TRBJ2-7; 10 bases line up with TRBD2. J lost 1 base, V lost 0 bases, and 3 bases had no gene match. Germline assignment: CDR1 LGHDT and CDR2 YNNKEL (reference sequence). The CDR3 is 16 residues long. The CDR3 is CASSQDQLAGSYEQYF. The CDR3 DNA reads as TGTGCCAGCAGCCAAGATCAACTAGCGGGGTCCTACGAGCAGTACTTC.

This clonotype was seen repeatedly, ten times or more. The DNA of the CDR3 is TGTGCCAGCAGCGCGGGGAGGGGACTCTACGAGCAGTACTTC. Residues: CASSAGRGLYEQYF. V usage is TRBV6-1 and J usage is TRBJ2-7; TRBD2 matches 7 bases. This CDR3 spans 14 amino acids. V lost 6 bases and J lost 3; bases outside the gene matches: 8. Germline V CDR1 and CDR2: MNHNS, SASEGT.

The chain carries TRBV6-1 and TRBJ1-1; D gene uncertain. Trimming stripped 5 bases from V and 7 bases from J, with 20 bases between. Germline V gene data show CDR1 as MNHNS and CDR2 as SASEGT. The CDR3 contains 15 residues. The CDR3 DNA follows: TGTGCCAGCAGTCCCACCGTTGGGGTCCTTGGTGAAGCTTTCTTT. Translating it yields CASSPTVGVLGEAFF.

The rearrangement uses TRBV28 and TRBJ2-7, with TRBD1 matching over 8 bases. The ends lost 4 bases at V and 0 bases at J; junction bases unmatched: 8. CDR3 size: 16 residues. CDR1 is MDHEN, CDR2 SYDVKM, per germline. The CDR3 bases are TGTGCCAGCAGTTCCCGCGACAGGGGACACTCCTACGAGCAGTACTTC. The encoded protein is CASSSRDRGHSYEQYF.

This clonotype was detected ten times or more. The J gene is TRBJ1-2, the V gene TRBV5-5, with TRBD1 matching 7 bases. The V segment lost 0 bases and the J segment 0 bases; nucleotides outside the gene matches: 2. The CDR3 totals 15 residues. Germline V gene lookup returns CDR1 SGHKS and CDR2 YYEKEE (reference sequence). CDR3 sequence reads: CASSLADRANYGYTF. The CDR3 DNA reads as TGTGCCAGCAGCTTGGCAGACAGGGCTAACTATGGCTACACCTTC.

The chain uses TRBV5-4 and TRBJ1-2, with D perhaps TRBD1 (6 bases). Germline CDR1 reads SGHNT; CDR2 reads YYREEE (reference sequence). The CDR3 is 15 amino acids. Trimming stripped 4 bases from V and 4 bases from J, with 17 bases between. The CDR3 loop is CASSPPGGLIYGYTF. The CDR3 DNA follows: TGTGCCAGCAGCCCCCCGGGGGGCCTAATCTATGGCTACACCTTC.

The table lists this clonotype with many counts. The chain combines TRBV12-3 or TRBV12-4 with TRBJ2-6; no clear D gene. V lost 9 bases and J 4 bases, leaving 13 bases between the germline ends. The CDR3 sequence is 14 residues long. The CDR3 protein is CASPSEAGANVLTF. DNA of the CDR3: TGTGCCAGTCCATCCGAAGCAGGGGCCAACGTCCTGACTTTC.

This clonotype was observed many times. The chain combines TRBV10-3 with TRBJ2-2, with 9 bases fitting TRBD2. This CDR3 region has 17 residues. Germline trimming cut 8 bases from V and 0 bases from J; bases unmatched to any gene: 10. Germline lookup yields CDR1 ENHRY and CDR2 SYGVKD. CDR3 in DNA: TGTGCCATCCGGGCTAGCGGGGCCCCGCCGAACACCGGGGAGCTGTTTTTT. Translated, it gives CAIRASGAPPNTGELFF.

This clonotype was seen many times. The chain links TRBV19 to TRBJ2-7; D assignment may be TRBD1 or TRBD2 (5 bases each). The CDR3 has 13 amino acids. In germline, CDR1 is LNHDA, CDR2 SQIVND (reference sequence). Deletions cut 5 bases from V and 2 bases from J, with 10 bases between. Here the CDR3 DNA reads TGTGCCAGTAGTGACGGGGCCACCTACGAGCAGTACTTC. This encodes CASSDGATYEQYF.

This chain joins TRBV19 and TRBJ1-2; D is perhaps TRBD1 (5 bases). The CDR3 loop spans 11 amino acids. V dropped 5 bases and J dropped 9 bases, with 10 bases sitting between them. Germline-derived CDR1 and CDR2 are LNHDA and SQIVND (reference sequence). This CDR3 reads CASSLRGSYTF. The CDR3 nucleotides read TGTGCCAGTAGTTTGAGGGGAAGCTACACCTTC.

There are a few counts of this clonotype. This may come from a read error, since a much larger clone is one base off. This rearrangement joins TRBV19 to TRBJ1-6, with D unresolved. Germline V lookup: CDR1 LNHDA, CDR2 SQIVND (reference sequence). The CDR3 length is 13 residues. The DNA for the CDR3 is TGTGCCAGTAGTATGCAGGATAATTCACACCTCCACTTT. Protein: CASSMQDNSHLHF.

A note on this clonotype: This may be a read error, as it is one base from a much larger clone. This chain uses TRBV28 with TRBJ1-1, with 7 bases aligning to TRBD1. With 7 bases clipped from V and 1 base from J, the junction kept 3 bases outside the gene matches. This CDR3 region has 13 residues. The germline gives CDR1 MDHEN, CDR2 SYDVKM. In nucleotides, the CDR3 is TGTGCCAGCAAAAACAGGGGGAACACTGAAGCTTTCTTT. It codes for CASKNRGNTEAFF.

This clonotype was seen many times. DNA of the CDR3: TGTGCCAGCAGTTTACACAGCTATACTGGAAACACCATATATTTT. This sequence encodes CASSLHSYTGNTIYF. The chain recombines TRBV12-3 or TRBV12-4 with TRBJ1-3; D ambiguous. Trimming removed 2 bases from V and 2 bases from J, with 10 bases in between. This CDR3 is built from 15 residues.

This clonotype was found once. Here the CDR3 DNA reads TGTGCCAGCAATAACTGGGGGTCCCCAGATACGCAGTATTTT. It encodes CASNNWGSPDTQYF. V gene TRBV12-3 or TRBV12-4 combines with J gene TRBJ2-3; D may correspond to TRBD1 or TRBD2 (5 bases each). The CDR3 has 14 amino acids. Trimming pared 7 bases from V and 4 bases from J, leaving 15 bases between.

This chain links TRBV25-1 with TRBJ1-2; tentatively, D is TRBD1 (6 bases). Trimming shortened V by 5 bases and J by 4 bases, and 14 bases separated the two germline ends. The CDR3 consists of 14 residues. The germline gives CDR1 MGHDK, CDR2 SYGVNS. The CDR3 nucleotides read TGTGCCAGCAGTCCCGGGGGCGAGGGCTATGGCTACACCTTC. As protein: CASSPGGEGYGYTF.

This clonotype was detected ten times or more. In DNA, the CDR3 is TGCAGCGTTGATGATACGGACGAGCAGTACTTC. This sequence encodes CSVDDTDEQYF. This chain links TRBV29-1 with TRBJ2-7; D gene ambiguous. Per the germline V gene, CDR1 is SQVTM and CDR2 is ANQGSEA. V lost 3 bases to trimming and J lost 5 bases, with 8 bases between them. The CDR3 runs to 11 residues.

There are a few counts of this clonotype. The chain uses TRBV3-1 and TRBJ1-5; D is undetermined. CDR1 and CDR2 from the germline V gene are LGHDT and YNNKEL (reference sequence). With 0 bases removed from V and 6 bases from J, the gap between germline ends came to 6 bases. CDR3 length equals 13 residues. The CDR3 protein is CASSQDWGQPQHF. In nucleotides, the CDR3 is TGTGCCAGCAGCCAAGATTGGGGTCAGCCCCAGCATTTT.

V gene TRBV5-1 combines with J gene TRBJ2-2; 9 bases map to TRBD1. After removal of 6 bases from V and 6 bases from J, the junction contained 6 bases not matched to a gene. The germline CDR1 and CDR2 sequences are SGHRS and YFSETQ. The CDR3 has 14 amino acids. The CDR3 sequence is CASKERTGAGELFF. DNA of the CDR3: TGCGCCAGCAAAGAAAGGACAGGGGCCGGGGAGCTGTTTTTT.

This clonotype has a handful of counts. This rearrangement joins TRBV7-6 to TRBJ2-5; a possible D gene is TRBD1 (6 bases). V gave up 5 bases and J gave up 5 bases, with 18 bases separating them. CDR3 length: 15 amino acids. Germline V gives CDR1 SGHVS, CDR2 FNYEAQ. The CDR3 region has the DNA TGTGCCAGCAGCCCCTTTGGCTCCCAGGGGGAGACCCAGTACTTC. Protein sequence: CASSPFGSQGETQYF.

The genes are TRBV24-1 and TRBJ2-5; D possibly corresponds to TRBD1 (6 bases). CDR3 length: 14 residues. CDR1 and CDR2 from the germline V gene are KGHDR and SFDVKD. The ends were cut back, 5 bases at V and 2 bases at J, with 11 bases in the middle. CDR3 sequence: CATSAWTEQETQYF. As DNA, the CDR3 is TGTGCCACCAGTGCTTGGACAGAGCAAGAGACCCAGTACTTC.

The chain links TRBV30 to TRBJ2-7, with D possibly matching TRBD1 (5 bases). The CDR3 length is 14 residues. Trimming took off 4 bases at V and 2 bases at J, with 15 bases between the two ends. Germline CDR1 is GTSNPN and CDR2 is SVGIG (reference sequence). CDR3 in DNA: TGTGCCTGGAAAATCGGGCAGGGCCCCTACGAGCAGTACTTC. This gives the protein CAWKIGQGPYEQYF.

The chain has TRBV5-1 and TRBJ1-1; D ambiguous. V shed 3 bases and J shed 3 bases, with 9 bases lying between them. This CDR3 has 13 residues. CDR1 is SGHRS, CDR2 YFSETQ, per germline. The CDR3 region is CASSSDTHTEAFF. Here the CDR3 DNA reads TGCGCCAGCAGCTCCGACACCCACACTGAAGCTTTCTTT.

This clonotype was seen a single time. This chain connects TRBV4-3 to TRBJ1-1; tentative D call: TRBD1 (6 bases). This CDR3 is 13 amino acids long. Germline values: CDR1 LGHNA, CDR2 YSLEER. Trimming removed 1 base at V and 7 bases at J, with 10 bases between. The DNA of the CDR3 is TGCGCCAGCAGCCAAGGAGTACAGGGTGAAGCTTTCTTT. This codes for CASSQGVQGEAFF.